What follows are 3 T cell receptor beta chains derived from one specimen sequenced in a study of blood T cell repertoires in COVID-19. Measured with immunoSEQ multiplex PCR; TCRdb has only the in-frame clones, and not every one. Of 150,000 to 200,000 clones in the sample, about 88% were seen once. Sequencing used peripheral blood. These receptors were taken from a man aged 18 to 29 with acute or convalescent COVID-19.

In this sample, this clone turned up a few times. The chain uses TRBV10-3 and TRBJ2-1, with 10 bases lining up with TRBD2. Per the germline V gene, CDR1 is ENHRY and CDR2 is SYGVKD. The CDR3 sequence is 14 residues long. The V and J ends lost 5 bases and 8 bases, in that order; junction bases with no gene match: 6. Here the CDR3 reads CAISSSGGGDEQFF. CDR3 DNA: TGTGCCATCAGTTCTAGCGGGGGTGGGGATGAGCAGTTCTTC.

V usage is TRBV5-1 and J usage is TRBJ2-3; 7 positions agree with TRBD2. This CDR3 spans 15 amino acids. Germline CDR1 and CDR2: SGHRS and YFSETQ. V trimming: 3 bases; J trimming: 2 bases; junction bases outside the gene matches: 6. The CDR3 bases are TGCGCCAGCAGCTCCCGGAGCGGGACCACAGATACGCAGTATTTT. Translation: CASSSRSGTTDTQYF.

This clone was recorded only once. This rearrangement joins TRBV5-4 to TRBJ1-3; TRBD1 agrees at 8 bases. V dropped 3 bases and J dropped 0; count of bases not matched to a gene: 5. The CDR3 runs to 16 residues. The germline V gene encodes CDR1 SGHNT and CDR2 YYREEE (reference sequence). CDR3 sequence (DNA): TGTGCCAGCAGCTCACCGACAGGGGACTCTGGAAACACCATATATTTT. Residues: CASSSPTGDSGNTIYF.